Following are 14 T cell receptor beta chains from one sample sequenced in a study of blood T cell repertoires in COVID-19. Sequencing was performed with immunoSEQ multiplex PCR; in TCRdb, only in-frame clones are kept and a portion is missing. This table holds around 260,000 clones, 84% found once. Sequencing was carried out using peripheral blood. The receptors were gathered from a man in his fifties or sixties with acute or convalescent COVID-19.

The chain uses TRBV7-6 and TRBJ2-3, with 7 bases identical to TRBD1. Looked up from germline, CDR1 is SGHVS and CDR2 is FNYEAQ. The CDR3 runs to 15 residues. The V gene end was trimmed by 3 bases and the J gene end by 3 bases; junction bases not matched to a gene: 6. CDR3 region: CASSLTGTGTDTQYF. The CDR3 nucleotides are TGTGCCAGCAGCTTGACAGGGACGGGAACAGATACGCAGTATTTT.

This chain uses TRBV11-3 with TRBJ2-2; weak D call: TRBD2 (5 bases). Germline CDR1 is SGHNT and CDR2 is YENEEA. Trimming pared 4 bases from V and 5 bases from J, leaving 8 bases between. CDR3 size: 13 residues. This CDR3 is CASSSPGTGELFF. In DNA, the CDR3 is TGTGCCAGCAGCTCACCGGGAACCGGGGAGCTGTTTTTT.

The rearrangement joins TRBV19 to TRBJ2-2; D possibly corresponds to TRBD2 (6 bases). This CDR3 is 15 amino acids long. Germline V lookup: CDR1 LNHDA, CDR2 SQIVND (reference sequence). V lost 3 bases, J lost 2 bases, and 10 bases lay in between. The CDR3 coding sequence is TGTGCCAGTAGTATCTGGAGGGGAAACACCGGGGAGCTGTTTTTT. Translated: CASSIWRGNTGELFF. Drawing the rest from reference TRBV19 and TRBJ2-2, the complete variable domain is DGGITQSPKYLFRKEGQNVTLSCEQNLNHDAMYWYRQDPGQGLRLIYYSQIVNDFQKGDIAEGYSVSREKKESFPLTVTSAQKNPTAFYLCASSIWRGNTGELFFGEGSRLTVL.

This clone was detected only once. The chain joins TRBV28 to TRBJ2-1; TRBD1 is a possible D gene (5 bases). Germline V CDR1 and CDR2: MDHEN, SYDVKM. V lost 6 bases to trimming and J lost 2 bases, with 14 bases between them. The CDR3 extends over 15 amino acids. CDR3 bases: TGTGCCAGCAGGGCGGACACAACCCCCTACAATGAGCAGTTCTTC. Residues: CASRADTTPYNEQFF.

The chain joins TRBV7-9 to TRBJ2-5; the match to TRBD2 covers 13 bases. CDR1 and CDR2 from the germline V gene are SEHNR and FQNEAQ (reference sequence). This CDR3 has 15 residues. V shed 4 bases and J 7 bases; nucleotides not matched to a gene: 6. DNA of the CDR3: TGTGCCAGCAGCTCGGGACTAGCGGGACCGAGGACCCAGTACTTC. Amino acids: CASSSGLAGPRTQYF.

The chain couples TRBV29-1 to TRBJ1-1, with unresolved D. The CDR3 totals 12 residues. Germline V lookup: CDR1 SQVTM, CDR2 ANQGSEA. Deletions cut 6 bases from V and 2 bases from J, with 10 bases between. The CDR3 nucleotides read TGCAGCGTATCACGGGGAAACACTGAAGCTTTCTTT. It translates to CSVSRGNTEAFF.

Only one count was recorded for this clone. The sample has other DNA sequences that encode this CDR3 too. The V gene is TRBV3-1 (or the pseudogene TRBV3-2), the J gene TRBJ2-1; TRBD2 matches 10 bases. Germline-derived CDR1 and CDR2 are LGHDT and YNNKEL (reference sequence). The CDR3 has 14 residues. Germline trimming cut 4 bases from V and 3 bases from J; bases unmatched to any gene: 0. In DNA, the CDR3 is TGTGCCAGCAGCCTAGCGGGGGGCTACAATGAGCAGTTCTTC. Translation gives CASSLAGGYNEQFF.

J is TRBJ2-2 and V is TRBV7-3, with D perhaps TRBD1 (6 bases). CDR3 size: 16 residues. From germline, CDR1 is SGHTA and CDR2 FQGTGA. V lost 5 bases to trimming and J lost 4 bases, with 17 bases between them. As DNA, the CDR3 is TGTGCCAGCAGCCCAGGACCAACAGGGACCACCGGGGAGCTGTTTTTT. It specifies CASSPGPTGTTGELFF.

The chain uses TRBV10-3 and TRBJ1-4; possibly TRBD1 for D (5 bases). The length of the CDR3 is 17 residues. V lost 1 base, J lost 2 bases, and 14 bases lay in between. Germline values: CDR1 ENHRY, CDR2 SYGVKD. CDR3 nucleotides: TGTGCCATCAGTGAGTTACGTCTGTCAGGGACTAATGAAAAACTGTTTTTT. Amino acids: CAISELRLSGTNEKLFF.

The rearrangement joins TRBV12-3 or TRBV12-4 to TRBJ2-5, with a tentative D call TRBD1 (5 bases). With 2 bases removed from V and 5 bases from J, the gap between germline ends came to 9 bases. CDR3 length equals 13 residues. CDR3 nucleotides: TGTGCCAGCAGTTTACGTGGGGCGGAGACCCAGTACTTC. Its protein is CASSLRGAETQYF.

The J gene is TRBJ1-5, the V gene TRBV28; D not resolved. This CDR3 has 14 residues. Germline V CDR1 and CDR2: MDHEN, SYDVKM. V lost 5 bases, J lost 0 bases, and 8 bases lay in between. Written as DNA, the CDR3 is TGTGCCAGCAGTCCCCCAAATAGCAATCAGCCCCAGCATTTT. This gives the protein CASSPPNSNQPQHF.

This clone was seen only once. V usage is TRBV27 and J usage is TRBJ2-5; tentatively, D is TRBD2 (5 bases). This CDR3 has 16 amino acids. Trimming stripped 11 bases from V and 4 bases from J, with 26 bases between. Germline CDR1 reads MNHEY; CDR2 reads SMNVEV (reference sequence). CDR3 DNA sequence: TGTGCCGGACCCACATCATTTTCGCGAGGGTCAGAGACCCAGTACTTC. This codes for CAGPTSFSRGSETQYF.

This sequence joins TRBV5-1 and TRBJ2-1; TRBD2 is a possible D gene (5 bases). There are 14 residues in the CDR3. Trimming shortened V by 2 bases and J by 2 bases, and 8 bases separated the two germline ends. Per the germline V gene, CDR1 is SGHRS and CDR2 is YFSETQ. CDR3 sequence: CASSFGLTYNEQFF. CDR3 nucleotides: TGCGCCAGCAGCTTCGGACTCACCTACAATGAGCAGTTCTTC.

A note on this clone: The same CDR3 can be traced to other DNA sequences in this sample. The chain carries TRBV4-3 and TRBJ2-7; possible D gene TRBD1, 5 bases. Germline-derived CDR1 and CDR2 are LGHNA and YSLEER. V lost 0 bases and J 2 bases, leaving 8 bases between the germline ends. The CDR3 runs 14 residues. In DNA form, the CDR3 reads TGCGCCAGCAGCCAAGATCAGGGAACCTACGAGCAGTACTTC. Its translation: CASSQDQGTYEQYF.